The rows below give T cell receptor beta chains drawn from one sample of a study of Graves' ophthalmopathy and Graves' hyperthyroidism. From the multiplex PCR reads, TCRdb called clonotypes with MiXCR, one entry per CDR3 protein. Here the sample spans hundreds of thousands of distinct CDR3 sequences, approximately 15% being singletons. The sequenced material came from blood. The source of these receptors is a woman in her 30s with Graves' ophthalmopathy. The CDR3 runs from the conserved cysteine through the conserved F or W. A D gene is named only where the DNA matches it firmly. Clone size is given for some rows only: seen once, a few or many times, or a class if the clone is expanded.

j_call	v_call	clone_size	d_call	cdr3_aa	cdr3_nt
TRBJ2-2	TRBV29-1	.	.	CSVGGAGTGELFF	TGCAGCGTTGGAGGGGCGGGCACCGGGGAGCTGTTTTTT
TRBJ1-6	TRBV5-1	few	.	CASSLAGRHLSPLHF	TGCGCCAGCAGCTTGGCGGGGAGGCACCTGTCACCCCTCCACTTT
TRBJ1-5	TRBV6-2/TRBV6-3	many	.	CASSYASRGRDQPQHF	TGTGCCAGCAGTTACGCCTCCAGGGGTAGGGATCAGCCCCAGCATTTT
TRBJ2-7	TRBV11-1	many	TRBD2	CASSLVPKAGSSYEQYF	TGTGCCAGCAGCTTAGTACCTAAAGCGGGGAGCTCCTACGAGCAGTACTTC
TRBJ2-7	TRBV11-1	.	TRBD1	CASSLVRGQGEQYF	TGTGCCAGCAGCTTAGTCAGGGGGCAAGGCGAGCAGTACTTC
TRBJ1-5	TRBV6-5	.	.	CASSWDPLEPQHF	TGTGCCAGCAGTTGGGACCCACTAGAGCCCCAGCATTTT
TRBJ1-2	TRBV20-1	many	.	CSAIGGRGVYGYTF	TGCAGTGCTATAGGGGGGCGAGGGGTCTATGGCTACACCTTC
TRBJ1-5	TRBV6-1	few	TRBD1	CASSRTGWGQPQHF	TGTGCCAGCTCCCGGACAGGGTGGGGACAGCCCCAGCATTTT
TRBJ2-7	TRBV10-3	many	.	CAISARAYEQYF	TGTGCCATCAGCGCGAGGGCCTACGAGCAGTACTTC
TRBJ2-5	TRBV24-1	many	TRBD2	CATSTSGILETQYF	TGTGCCACCTCCACTAGCGGGATTTTGGAGACCCAGTACTTC
TRBJ2-7	TRBV28	many	.	CASSLKGHVPLEQYF	TGTGCCAGCAGTTTAAAAGGACACGTCCCTCTCGAGCAGTACTTC
TRBJ1-1	TRBV7-2	many	.	CASSAAWEAFF	TGTGCCAGCAGCGCCGCGTGGGAAGCTTTCTTT
TRBJ2-6	TRBV24-1	many	.	CATSDSMGGYSGANVLTF	TGTGCCACCAGTGATTCTATGGGGGGCTACTCTGGGGCCAACGTCCTGACTTTC